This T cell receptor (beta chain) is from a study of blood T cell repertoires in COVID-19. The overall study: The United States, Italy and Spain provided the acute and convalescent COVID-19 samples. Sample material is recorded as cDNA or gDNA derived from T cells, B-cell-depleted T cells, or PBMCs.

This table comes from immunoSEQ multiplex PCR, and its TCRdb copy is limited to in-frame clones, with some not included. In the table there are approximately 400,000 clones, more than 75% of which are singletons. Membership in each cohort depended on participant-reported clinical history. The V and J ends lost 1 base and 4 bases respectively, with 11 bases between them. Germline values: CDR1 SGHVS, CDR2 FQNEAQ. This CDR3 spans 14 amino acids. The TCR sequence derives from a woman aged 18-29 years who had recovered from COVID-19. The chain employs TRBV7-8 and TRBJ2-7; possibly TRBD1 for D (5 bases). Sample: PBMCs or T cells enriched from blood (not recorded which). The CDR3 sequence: CASSLVARVYEQYF. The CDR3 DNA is TGTGCCAGCAGCTTAGTGGCCAGGGTTTACGAGCAGTACTTC.